The T cell receptor beta chain described here comes from a study of blood T cell repertoires in COVID-19. Study in general: Sources were T cells, B-cell-depleted T cells, or PBMCs; the material itself was cDNA or gDNA.

TCRdb's table, derived via immunoSEQ multiplex PCR, lists solely in-frame clones and lacks some. The table includes roughly 80,000 clones, about 87% detected once. Germline lookup yields CDR1 LNHDA and CDR2 SQIVND (reference sequence). The CDR3 runs 15 residues. The trim removed 7 bases at V and 0 bases at J, leaving 8 bases unmatched. The chain links TRBV19 to TRBJ2-7; 8 bases are shared with TRBD1. Sequencing was carried out using peripheral blood. The clonotype was recovered from a human donor in a cohort sampled during active COVID-19. The CDR3 region has the DNA TGTGCCAGTAAGGCGGGACAGGACCGCTCCTACGAGCAGTACTTC. Translation: CASKAGQDRSYEQYF.